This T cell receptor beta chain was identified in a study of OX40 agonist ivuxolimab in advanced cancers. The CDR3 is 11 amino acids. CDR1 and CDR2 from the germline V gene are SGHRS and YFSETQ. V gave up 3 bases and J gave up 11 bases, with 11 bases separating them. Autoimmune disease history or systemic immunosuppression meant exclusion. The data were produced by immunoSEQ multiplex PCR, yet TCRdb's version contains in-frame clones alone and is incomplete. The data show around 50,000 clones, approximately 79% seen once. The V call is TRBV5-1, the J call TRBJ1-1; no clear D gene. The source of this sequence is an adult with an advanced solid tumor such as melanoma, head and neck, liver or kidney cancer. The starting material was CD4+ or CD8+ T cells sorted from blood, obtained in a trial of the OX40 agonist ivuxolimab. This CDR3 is CASSYGNLAFF. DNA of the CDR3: TGCGCCAGCAGCTATGGGAATTTGGCTTTCTTT.